This TCR beta chain stems from a study of blood T cell repertoires in COVID-19. At the level of the study: Donors in the United States, Italy and Spain gave samples during acute or convalescent COVID-19.

The junction had 6 bases not matched to a gene; V was cut back by 4 bases and J by 3 bases. Germline V gene sequence: CDR1 SGHRS, CDR2 YFSETQ. The CDR3 contains 14 residues. Original data processing: Amplification of reference gene primers provided the estimated nucleated cell counts. Assay used: immunoSEQ multiplex PCR; TCRdb lists only in-frame clones, some missing. V, J and clone size derive from that table, while D and trimming were established from the DNA sequence. The sample contains 100,000 or so clones, over 65% of which appear only once. The sequenced sample consisted of peripheral blood. The sequence was collected from a human donor in a cohort sampled during active COVID-19. The chain combines TRBV5-1 with TRBJ2-7, with 8 bases identical to TRBD1. CDR3 amino acids: CASSGQGSYYEQYF. The CDR3 DNA reads as TGCGCCAGCAGCGGACAGGGCTCCTACTACGAGCAGTACTTC.